Each of the 13 T cell receptor beta chains below was sequenced from the same sample in a study of T-cell memory formation after mild COVID-19. TCRdb called the 5' RACE reads again in MiXCR, with one record for every CDR3 protein. This sample carries 400,000 to 450,000 distinct CDR3 sequences, about a sixth of them seen once, and the ten largest clones take roughly 21%. Specimen: PBMCs or a T cell subset sorted from them (not recorded which). Receptor source: a man between 18 and 29 years old who had mild COVID-19 (a few samples of this study predate the infection). Cell type and time point are not known.

This clonotype was seen more than once but under ten times. The chain employs TRBV7-9 and TRBJ1-1, with a tentative D call TRBD1 (5 bases). Between the trimmed V and J ends, which lost 4 bases and 0 bases, there was a span of 12 bases. The CDR3 is 15 amino acids. Germline CDR1 is SEHNR and CDR2 is FQNEAQ (reference sequence). CDR3 sequence (DNA): TGTGCCAGCAGCTACCCAGGACACCTGAACACTGAAGCTTTCTTT. Its protein is CASSYPGHLNTEAFF.

The rearrangement links TRBV25-1 to TRBJ2-1; D perhaps matches TRBD1 (6 bases). The CDR3 length is 15 residues. CDR1 is MGHDK, CDR2 SYGVNS, per germline. Trimming removed 2 bases at V and 5 bases at J, with 13 bases between. Written as DNA, the CDR3 is TGTGCCAGCAGTGAAACGGGGACATTCAACAATGAGCAGTTCTTC. Translation: CASSETGTFNNEQFF. Full variable domain (remainder filled in from reference TRBV25-1 and TRBJ2-1): EADIYQTPRYLVIGTGKKITLECSQTMGHDKMYWYQQDPGMELHLIHYSYGVNSTEKGDLSSESTVSRIRTEHFPLTLESARPSHTSQYLCASSETGTFNNEQFFGPGTRLTVL.

The chain is built from TRBV25-1 and TRBJ2-1; D might be TRBD1 or TRBD2, each matching 5 bases. The CDR3 is 14 residues long. The germline gives CDR1 MGHDK, CDR2 SYGVNS. Trimming removed 3 bases from V and 7 bases from J, with 13 bases in between. Written as DNA, the CDR3 is TGTGCCAGCAGTGATTCTTGGGACCCGAATGAGCAGTTCTTC. Translating it yields CASSDSWDPNEQFF.

This clonotype has a handful of counts. The genes are TRBV20-1 and TRBJ1-5; no definite D call. The germline V gene encodes CDR1 DFQATT and CDR2 SNEGSKA (reference sequence). The CDR3 has 9 residues. V lost 8 bases, J lost 5 bases, and 4 bases lay in between. This CDR3 reads CSLHQPQHF. The CDR3 DNA reads as TGCAGTCTTCATCAGCCCCAGCATTTT.

As DNA, the CDR3 is TGCAGTGCTAGAGCCGGGACAGCTAATTACGAGCAGTACTTC. As protein: CSARAGTANYEQYF. The V call is TRBV20-1, the J call TRBJ2-7; TRBD1 agrees at 7 bases. Trimming removed 1 base from V and 4 bases from J; junction bases left unmatched: 7. Looked up from germline, CDR1 is DFQATT and CDR2 is SNEGSKA (reference sequence). The CDR3 is 14 residues long.

This clonotype was detected a few times. The genes are TRBV6-6 and TRBJ2-7; D unresolved. Trimming took off 5 bases at V and 9 bases at J, with 17 bases between the two ends. This CDR3 is built from 13 residues. The germline gives CDR1 MNHNY, CDR2 SVGAGI (reference sequence). CDR3 protein: CASSTVLGFRQYF. CDR3 in DNA: TGTGCCAGCAGTACCGTTTTAGGCTTCCGGCAGTACTTC.

V usage is TRBV2 and J usage is TRBJ2-1, with D perhaps TRBD2 (5 bases). CDR1 and CDR2 (germline): SNHLY, FYNNEI. V lost 1 base and J 8 bases, leaving 15 bases between the germline ends. The CDR3 loop spans 15 amino acids. CDR3 sequence: CASSEGEKTMDEQFF. The CDR3 nucleotides are TGTGCCAGCAGTGAAGGCGAGAAGACTATGGATGAGCAGTTCTTC.

There are a few counts of this clonotype. V is TRBV6-6 and J is TRBJ2-3; D is perhaps TRBD2 (5 bases). CDR1 is MNHNY, CDR2 SVGAGI, per germline (reference sequence). V lost 1 base and J lost 1, with 18 bases in between. This CDR3 comprises 18 residues. The CDR3 spells CASSYYRQLSRGTDTQYF. The CDR3 DNA follows: TGTGCCAGCAGTTACTACAGACAACTCTCGCGGGGCACAGATACGCAGTATTTT.

This clonotype occurred a few times. The J gene is TRBJ2-1, the V gene TRBV4-1; 7 bases align to TRBD1. V trimming: 0 bases; J trimming: 8 bases; junction bases outside the gene matches: 7. Germline CDR1 MGHRA, CDR2 YSYEKL. The length of the CDR3 is 15 residues. The CDR3: CASSQDRGSFDEQFF. The CDR3 DNA reads as TGCGCCAGCAGCCAAGACAGGGGGTCGTTCGATGAGCAGTTCTTC.

This clonotype showed up just a few times. V usage is TRBV9 and J usage is TRBJ2-7; D is possibly TRBD1 (5 bases). The CDR3 sequence is 14 residues long. V dropped 3 bases and J dropped 0 bases, with 10 bases sitting between them. Germline CDR1 is SGDLS and CDR2 is YYNGEE. Here the CDR3 reads CASSGGHFSYEQYF. The CDR3 coding sequence is TGTGCCAGCAGCGGCGGACACTTCTCCTACGAGCAGTACTTC.

This clonotype was detected a few times. The V and J genes are TRBV20-1 and TRBJ1-4; weak D call: TRBD1 (6 bases). The CDR3 has 14 residues. From germline, CDR1 is DFQATT and CDR2 SNEGSKA (reference sequence). The ends were cut back, 6 bases at V and 5 bases at J, with 16 bases in the middle. The CDR3 loop is CSAQDSSGNEKLFF. In DNA, the CDR3 is TGCAGTGCACAGGACAGTTCGGGGAATGAAAAACTGTTTTTT.

This clonotype has a handful of counts. CDR3 DNA sequence: TGTGCCAGCAGGGATAGATCGGGGGGCGGCACTGAAGCTTTCTTT. Its translation: CASRDRSGGGTEAFF. The chain has TRBV12-3 or TRBV12-4 and TRBJ1-1, with a weak D call TRBD1 (6 bases). V lost 6 bases, J lost 4 bases, and 18 bases lay in between. The length of the CDR3 is 15 residues.

This chain links TRBV5-1 with TRBJ2-6; unclear D gene. In germline, CDR1 is SGHRS, CDR2 YFSETQ. V was trimmed by 2 bases and J by 0 bases, leaving 18 bases between them. This CDR3 contains 19 residues. Here the CDR3 DNA reads TGCGCCAGCAGCTTCTACGATGAGCAGTTTCGCTCTGGGGCCAACGTCCTGACTTTC. Amino acid sequence: CASSFYDEQFRSGANVLTF.